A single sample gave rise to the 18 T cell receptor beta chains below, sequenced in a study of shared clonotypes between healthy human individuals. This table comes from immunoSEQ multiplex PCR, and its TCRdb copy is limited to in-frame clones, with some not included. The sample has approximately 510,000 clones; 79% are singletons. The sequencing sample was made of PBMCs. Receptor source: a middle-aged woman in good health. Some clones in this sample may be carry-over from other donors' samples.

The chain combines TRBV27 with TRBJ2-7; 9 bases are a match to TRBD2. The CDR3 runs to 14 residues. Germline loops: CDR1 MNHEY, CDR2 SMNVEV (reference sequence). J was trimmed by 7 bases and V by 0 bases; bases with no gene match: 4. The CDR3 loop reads CASSLSREGGEQYF. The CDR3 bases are TGTGCCAGCAGTTTATCGCGGGAGGGGGGTGAGCAGTACTTC.

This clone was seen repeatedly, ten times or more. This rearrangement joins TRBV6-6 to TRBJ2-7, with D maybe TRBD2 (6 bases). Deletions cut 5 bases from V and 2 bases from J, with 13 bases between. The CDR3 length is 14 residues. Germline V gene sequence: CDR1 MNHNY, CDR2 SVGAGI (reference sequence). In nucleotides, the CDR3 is TGTGCCAGCAGTCCCTCTAGCGCTACCTACGAGCAGTACTTC. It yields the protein CASSPSSATYEQYF.

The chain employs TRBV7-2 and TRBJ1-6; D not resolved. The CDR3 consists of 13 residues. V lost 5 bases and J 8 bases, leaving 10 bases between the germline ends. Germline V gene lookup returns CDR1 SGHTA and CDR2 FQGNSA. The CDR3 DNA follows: TGTGCCAGCAGCCTAAGTGGGGATTCACCCCTCCACTTT. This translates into CASSLSGDSPLHF.

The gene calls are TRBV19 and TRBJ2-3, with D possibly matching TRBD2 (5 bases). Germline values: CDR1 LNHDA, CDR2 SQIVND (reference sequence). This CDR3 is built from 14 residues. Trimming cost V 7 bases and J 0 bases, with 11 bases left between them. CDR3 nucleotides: TGTGCCAGTACCTTAAGAGGGAGCACAGATACGCAGTATTTT. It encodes CASTLRGSTDTQYF.

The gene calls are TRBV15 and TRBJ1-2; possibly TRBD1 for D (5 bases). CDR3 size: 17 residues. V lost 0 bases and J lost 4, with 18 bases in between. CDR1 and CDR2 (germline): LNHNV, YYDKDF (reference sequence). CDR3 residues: CATSRDLGGAGRYGYTF. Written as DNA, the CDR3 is TGTGCCACCAGCAGAGATCTCGGAGGGGCGGGGCGCTATGGCTACACCTTC.

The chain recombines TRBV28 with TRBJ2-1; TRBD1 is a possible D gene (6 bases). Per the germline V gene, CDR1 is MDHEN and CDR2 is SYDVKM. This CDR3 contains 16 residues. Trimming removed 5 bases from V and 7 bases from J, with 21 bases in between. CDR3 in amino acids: CASSHQDSEIGNEQFF. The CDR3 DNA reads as TGTGCCAGCAGTCATCAGGACAGCGAAATCGGGAATGAGCAGTTCTTC.

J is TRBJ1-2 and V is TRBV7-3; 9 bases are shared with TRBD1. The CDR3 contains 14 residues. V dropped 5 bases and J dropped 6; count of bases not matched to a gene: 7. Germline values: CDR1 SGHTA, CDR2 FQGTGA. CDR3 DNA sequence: TGTGCCAGCAGCCCCGGACAGGGGTACGATGGCTACACCTTC. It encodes CASSPGQGYDGYTF.

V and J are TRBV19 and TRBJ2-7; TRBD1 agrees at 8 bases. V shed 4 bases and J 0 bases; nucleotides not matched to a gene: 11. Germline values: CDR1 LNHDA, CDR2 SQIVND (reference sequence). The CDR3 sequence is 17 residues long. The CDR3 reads CASSTSGTGFFSYEQYF. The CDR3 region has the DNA TGTGCCAGTAGTACATCCGGGACAGGTTTTTTCTCCTACGAGCAGTACTTC.

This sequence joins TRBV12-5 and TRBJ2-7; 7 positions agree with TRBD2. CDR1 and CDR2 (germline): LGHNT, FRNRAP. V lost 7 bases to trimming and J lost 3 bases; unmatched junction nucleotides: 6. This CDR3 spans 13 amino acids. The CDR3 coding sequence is TGTGCTAGTGCCCTCGGGGACTACTACGAGCAGTACTTC. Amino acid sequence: CASALGDYYEQYF.

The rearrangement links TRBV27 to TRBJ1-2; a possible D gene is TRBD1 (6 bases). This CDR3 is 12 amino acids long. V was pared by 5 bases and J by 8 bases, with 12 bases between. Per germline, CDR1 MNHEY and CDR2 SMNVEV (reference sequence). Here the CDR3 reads CASSPVGGGYTF. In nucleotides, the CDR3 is TGTGCCAGCAGTCCCGTCGGGGGCGGCTACACCTTC.

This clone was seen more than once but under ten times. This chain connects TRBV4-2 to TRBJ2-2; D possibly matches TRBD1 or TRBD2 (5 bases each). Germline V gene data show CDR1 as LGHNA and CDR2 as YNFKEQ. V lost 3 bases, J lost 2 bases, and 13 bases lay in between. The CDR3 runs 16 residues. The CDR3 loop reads CASSHHGAVNTGELFF. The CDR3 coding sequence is TGTGCCAGCAGCCATCACGGGGCAGTAAACACCGGGGAGCTGTTTTTT.

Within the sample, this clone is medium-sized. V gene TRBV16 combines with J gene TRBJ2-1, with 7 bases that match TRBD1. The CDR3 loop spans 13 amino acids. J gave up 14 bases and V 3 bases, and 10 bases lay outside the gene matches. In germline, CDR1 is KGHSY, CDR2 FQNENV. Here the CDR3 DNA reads TGTGCCAGCAGCCACCCCCCGGACAGGCGGGAGTTCTTC. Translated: CASSHPPDRREFF.

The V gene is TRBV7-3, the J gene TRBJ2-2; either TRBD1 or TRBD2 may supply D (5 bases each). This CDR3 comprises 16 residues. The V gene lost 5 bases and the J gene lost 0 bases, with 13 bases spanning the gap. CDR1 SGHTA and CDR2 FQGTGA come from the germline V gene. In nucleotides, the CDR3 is TGTGCCAGCAGCCCAAGGGGACCTACGAACACCGGGGAGCTGTTTTTT. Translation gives CASSPRGPTNTGELFF.

The CDR3 coding sequence is TGTGCCAGCTCACCCTCCTCAGGGGGTTTTTCCTACGAGCAGTACTTC. Translation: CASSPSSGGFSYEQYF. The chain has TRBV18 and TRBJ2-7; 7 bases match TRBD1. With V trimmed by 3 bases and J by 1 base, 9 bases remained unmatched. Germline lookup yields CDR1 KGHSH and CDR2 LQKENI. The CDR3 is made up of 16 amino acids.

The CDR3 sequence is CASSSGQAGNQPQHF. CDR3 coding DNA: TGTGCCAGCAGCTCTGGACAGGCTGGCAATCAGCCCCAGCATTTT. This rearrangement joins TRBV7-9 to TRBJ1-5; 7 bases agree with TRBD1. The CDR3 spans 15 residues. Germline-derived CDR1 and CDR2 are SEHNR and FQNEAQ (reference sequence). Trimming took 4 bases from V and 2 from J; bases not matched to a gene: 5.

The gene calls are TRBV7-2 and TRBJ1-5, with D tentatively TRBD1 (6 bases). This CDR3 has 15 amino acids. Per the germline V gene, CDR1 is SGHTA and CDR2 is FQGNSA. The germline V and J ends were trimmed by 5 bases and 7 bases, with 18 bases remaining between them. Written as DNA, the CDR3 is TGTGCCAGCAGCACCCAGGGGAGCGAAGGGCAGCCCCAGCATTTT. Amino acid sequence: CASSTQGSEGQPQHF. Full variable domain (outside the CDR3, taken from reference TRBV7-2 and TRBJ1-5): GAGVSQSPSNKVTEKGKDVELRCDPISGHTALYWYRQSLGQGLEFLIYFQGNSAPDKSGLPSDRFSAERTGGSVSTLTIQRTQQEDSAVYLCASSTQGSEGQPQHFGDGTRLSIL.

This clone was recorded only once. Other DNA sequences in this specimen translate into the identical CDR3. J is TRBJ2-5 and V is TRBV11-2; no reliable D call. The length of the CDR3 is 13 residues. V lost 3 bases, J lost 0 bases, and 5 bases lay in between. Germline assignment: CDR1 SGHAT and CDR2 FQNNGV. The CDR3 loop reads CASSLAYQETQYF. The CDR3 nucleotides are TGTGCCAGCAGCTTGGCATACCAAGAGACCCAGTACTTC.

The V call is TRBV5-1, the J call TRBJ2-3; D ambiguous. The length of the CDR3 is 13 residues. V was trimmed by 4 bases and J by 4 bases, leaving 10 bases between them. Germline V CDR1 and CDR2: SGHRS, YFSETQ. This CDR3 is CASSPELPDTQYF. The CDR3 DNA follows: TGCGCCAGCAGCCCGGAACTACCAGATACGCAGTATTTT.